This TCR beta chain comes out of a study of patients and donors after allogeneic stem cell transplantation. Germline CDR1 reads MNHEY; CDR2 reads SMNVEV (reference sequence). The length of the CDR3 is 13 residues. V was clipped by 6 bases and J by 7 bases, with 12 bases between them. TCRdb processed the RT-PCR reads anew with MiXCR; each CDR3 protein has one entry. This sample has roughly 880,000 distinct CDR3 sequences, with over 15% found just once. The receptor was derived from a human donor who was either an allogeneic HSCT recipient or a stem cell or donor lymphocyte infusion donor (not recorded which). It is not recorded whose cells these are; they may come from a transplant donor. Material for sequencing was blood, either unsorted or a sorted T cell fraction (not recorded which). The gene calls are TRBV27 and TRBJ1-4, with D uncertain. The CDR3 bases are TGTGCCAGCAGCCAAATTATAAGTGAAAAACTGTTTTTT. Translating it yields CASSQIISEKLFF.